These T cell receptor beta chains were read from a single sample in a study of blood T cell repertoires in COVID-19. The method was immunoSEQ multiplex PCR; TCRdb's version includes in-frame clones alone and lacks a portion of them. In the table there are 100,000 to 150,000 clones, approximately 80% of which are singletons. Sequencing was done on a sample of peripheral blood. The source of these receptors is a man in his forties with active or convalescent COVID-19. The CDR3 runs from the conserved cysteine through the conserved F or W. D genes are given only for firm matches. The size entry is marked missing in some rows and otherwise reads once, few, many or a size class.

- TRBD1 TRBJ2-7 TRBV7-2 CASSFRDRPFKEQYF TGTGCCAGCAGCTTCCGGGACAGGCCCTTCAAAGAGCAGTACTTC
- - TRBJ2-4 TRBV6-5 CASSYNQNIQYF TGTGCCAGCAGTTATAATCAAAACATTCAGTACTTC
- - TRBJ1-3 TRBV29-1 CSVEAGAAGNTIYF TGCAGCGTTGAAGCTGGGGCGGCCGGAAACACCATATATTTT
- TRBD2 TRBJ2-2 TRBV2 CASRSGGLAGELFF TGTGCCAGCAGATCGGGGGGTTTGGCCGGGGAGCTGTTTTTT
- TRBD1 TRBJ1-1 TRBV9 CASSVEGTVDTEAFF TGTGCCAGCAGCGTAGAGGGGACAGTGGACACTGAAGCTTTCTTT
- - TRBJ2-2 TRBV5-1 CASSLTQVVGGTNTGELFF TGCGCCAGCAGCTTGACCCAGGTGGTGGGCGGGACGAACACCGGGGAGCTGTTTTTT
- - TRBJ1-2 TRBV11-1 CASSLALSRVGKNGYTF TGTGCCAGCAGCCTAGCCCTCTCCAGGGTAGGGAAGAATGGCTACACCTTC
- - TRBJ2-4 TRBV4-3 CASSQGHAQGLPNIQYF TGCGCCAGCAGCCAAGGGCACGCACAGGGTCTGCCAAACATTCAGTACTTC
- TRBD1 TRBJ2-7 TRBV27 CASSSAGDSSYEQYF TGTGCCAGCAGTTCGGCCGGGGACAGCTCCTACGAGCAGTACTTC
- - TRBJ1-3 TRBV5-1 CASSPGSLSGNTIYF TGCGCCAGCAGCCCGGGTAGTCTCTCTGGAAACACCATATATTTT
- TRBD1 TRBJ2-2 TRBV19 CASSPEVRGTGELFF TGTGCCAGTAGTCCCGAGGTCAGGGGGACCGGGGAGCTGTTTTTT
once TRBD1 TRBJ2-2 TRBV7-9 CASRPGDRGGISGELFF TGTGCCAGCAGACCAGGGGACAGGGGCGGCATCAGCGGGGAGCTGTTTTTT
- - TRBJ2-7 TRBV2 CASASRMHEQYF TGTGCCAGCGCCTCTAGGATGCACGAGCAGTACTTC
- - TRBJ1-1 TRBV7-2 CASSLDAGKAFF TGTGCCAGCAGCTTAGATGCAGGGAAAGCTTTCTTT
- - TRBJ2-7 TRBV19 CASSKSAGTYEQYF TGTGCCAGTAGTAAATCGGCAGGGACCTACGAGCAGTACTTC
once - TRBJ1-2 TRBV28 CASSSDGSGSYTF TGTGCCAGCAGTTCGGACGGCTCGGGGAGCTACACCTTC
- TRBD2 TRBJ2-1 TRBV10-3 CAISSPLAGVYNEQFF TGTGCCATCAGTTCCCCACTAGCGGGCGTCTACAATGAGCAGTTCTTC
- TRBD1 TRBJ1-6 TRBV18 CASSPEQGTRNSPLHF TGTGCCAGCTCACCTGAACAGGGGACTCGGAATTCACCCCTCCACTTT
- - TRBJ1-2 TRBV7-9 CASSPISYTGGNYGYTF TGTGCCAGCAGCCCAATCAGCTACACGGGAGGGAACTATGGCTACACCTTC
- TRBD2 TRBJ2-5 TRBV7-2 CASSPYSSGGYF TGTGCCAGCAGCCCCTATTCTAGCGGGGGTTACTTC
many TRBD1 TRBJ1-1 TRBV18 CAIQEQGARNTEAFF TGTGCCATCCAGGAACAGGGGGCGAGGAACACTGAAGCTTTCTTT
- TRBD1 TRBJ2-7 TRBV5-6 CASSTFLEGAAYEQYF TGTGCCAGCAGCACTTTCTTAGAGGGGGCTGCCTACGAGCAGTACTTC
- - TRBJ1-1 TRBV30 CAWSLLGQTEAFF TGTGCCTGGAGTCTCCTAGGACAGACTGAAGCTTTCTTT
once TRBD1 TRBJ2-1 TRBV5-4 CASSIRDRANEQFF TGTGCCAGCAGCATCCGGGACAGGGCGAATGAGCAGTTCTTC
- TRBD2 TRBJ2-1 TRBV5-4 CASSLMRTSSYNEQFF TGTGCCAGCAGCTTGATGCGGACTAGCTCCTACAATGAGCAGTTCTTC
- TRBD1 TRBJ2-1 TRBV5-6 CASSLVGDRGYNEQFF TGTGCCAGCAGCTTGGTGGGGGACAGGGGATACAATGAGCAGTTCTTC
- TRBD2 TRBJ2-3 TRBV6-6 CASSREGLGADTQYF TGTGCCAGCAGTCGGGAGGGCCTGGGGGCAGATACGCAGTATTTT
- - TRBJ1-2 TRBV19 CASTAGPGGYTF TGTGCCAGTACCGCGGGCCCTGGCGGCTACACCTTC
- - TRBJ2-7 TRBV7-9 CASSLGRGNEQYF TGTGCCAGCAGCTTAGGAAGAGGAAACGAGCAGTACTTC
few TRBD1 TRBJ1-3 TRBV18 CASSPPNGRGTSSGNTIYF TGTGCCAGCTCACCACCGAACGGCAGGGGGACGAGCTCTGGAAACACCATATATTTT
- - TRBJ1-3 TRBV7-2 CASSLPVTGNTIYF TGTGCCAGCAGCTTACCGGTGACTGGAAACACCATATATTTT
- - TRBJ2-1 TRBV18 CASSPPRAGNEQFF TGTGCCAGCTCACCACCGAGGGCGGGGAATGAGCAGTTCTTC
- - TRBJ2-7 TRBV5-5 CASSSDEWAGSSYEQYF TGTGCCAGCAGCTCCGACGAGTGGGCGGGTAGCTCCTACGAGCAGTACTTC
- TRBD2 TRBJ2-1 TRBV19 CASEAGGYSYNEQFF TGTGCCAGTGAGGCGGGAGGATATAGTTACAATGAGCAGTTCTTC
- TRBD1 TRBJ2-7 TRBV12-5 CASGTSGTGTYEQYF TGTGCTAGTGGTACGTCCGGGACAGGGACCTACGAGCAGTACTTC
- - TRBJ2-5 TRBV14 CASSHGRQTQYF TGTGCCAGCAGCCATGGGCGCCAGACCCAGTACTTC
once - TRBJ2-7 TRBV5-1 CASSLGLGFTYEQYF TGCGCCAGCAGCTTGGGACTAGGGTTTACTTACGAGCAGTACTTC
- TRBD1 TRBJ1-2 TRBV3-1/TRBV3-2 CASSLRDSGYTF TGTGCCAGCAGCCTTCGGGACAGTGGCTACACCTTC
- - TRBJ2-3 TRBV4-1 CASSLLSGAGDTQYF TGCGCCAGCAGCTTACTATCAGGCGCGGGAGATACGCAGTATTTT
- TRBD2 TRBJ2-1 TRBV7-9 CASTQRLAGKIEQFF TGTGCCAGCACCCAAAGACTAGCGGGCAAGATTGAGCAGTTCTTC
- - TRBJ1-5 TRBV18 CASSPTVDQPQHF TGTGCCAGCTCACCGACAGTGGATCAGCCCCAGCATTTT
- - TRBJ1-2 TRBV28 CASSLAGREYGYTF TGTGCCAGCAGTTTAGCAGGGCGGGAATATGGCTACACCTTC
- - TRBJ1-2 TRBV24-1 CATQPGGKNYGYTF TGTGCCACCCAACCTGGCGGGAAAAACTATGGCTACACCTTC
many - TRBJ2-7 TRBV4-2 CASSQDLGGIYEQYF TGTGCCAGCAGCCAAGATCTTGGCGGGATCTACGAGCAGTACTTC
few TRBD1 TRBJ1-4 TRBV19 CASSSRDRNEKLFF TGTGCCAGTAGTAGCCGGGACAGAAATGAAAAACTGTTTTTT
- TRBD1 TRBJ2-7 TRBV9 CASSVSRDSYEQYF TGTGCCAGCAGCGTTAGCCGGGACAGCTACGAGCAGTACTTC
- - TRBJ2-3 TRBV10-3 CASSSPGAGNTQYF TGTGCCTCCTCTTCCCCCGGCGCAGGAAATACGCAGTATTTT
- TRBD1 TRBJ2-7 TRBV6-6 CASSAVHMGQGGEQYF TGTGCCAGCAGCGCCGTTCATATGGGACAGGGGGGCGAGCAGTACTTC
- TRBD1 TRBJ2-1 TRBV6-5 CASAGGQGADEQFF TGTGCCAGCGCTGGGGGACAGGGGGCGGATGAGCAGTTCTTC
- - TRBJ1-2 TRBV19 CASSISVFGYTF TGTGCCAGTAGTATCTCAGTATTTGGCTACACCTTC
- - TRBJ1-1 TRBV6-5 CATEQVVGYTEAFF TGTGCCACCGAACAGGTCGTGGGGTACACTGAAGCTTTCTTT